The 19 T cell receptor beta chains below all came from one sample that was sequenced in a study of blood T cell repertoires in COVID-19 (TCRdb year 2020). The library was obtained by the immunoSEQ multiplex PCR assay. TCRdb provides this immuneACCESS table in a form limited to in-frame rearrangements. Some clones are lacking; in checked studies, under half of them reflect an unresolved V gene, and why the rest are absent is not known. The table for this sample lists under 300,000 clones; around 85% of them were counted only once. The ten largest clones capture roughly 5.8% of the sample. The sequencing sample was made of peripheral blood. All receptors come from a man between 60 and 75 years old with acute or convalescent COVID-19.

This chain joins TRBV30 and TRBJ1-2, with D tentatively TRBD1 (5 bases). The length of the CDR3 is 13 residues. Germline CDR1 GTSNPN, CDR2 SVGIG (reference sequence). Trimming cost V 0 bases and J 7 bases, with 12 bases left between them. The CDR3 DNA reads TGTGCCTGGAGTGTCGGAGGGGCGAGTGGCTACACCTTC. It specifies CAWSVGGASGYTF. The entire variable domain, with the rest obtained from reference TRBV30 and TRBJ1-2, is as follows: SQTIHQWPATLVQPVGSPLSLECTVEGTSNPNLYWYRQAAGRGLQLLFYSVGIGQISSEVPQNLSASRPQDRQFILSSKKLLLSDSGFYLCAWSVGGASGYTFGSGTRLTVV.

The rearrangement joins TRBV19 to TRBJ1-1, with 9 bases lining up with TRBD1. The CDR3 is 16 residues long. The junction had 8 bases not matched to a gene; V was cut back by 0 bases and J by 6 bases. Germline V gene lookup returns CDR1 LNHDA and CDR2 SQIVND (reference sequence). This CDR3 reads CASSIEGGTGIPEAFF. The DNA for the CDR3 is TGTGCCAGTAGTATAGAAGGCGGGACAGGGATACCTGAAGCTTTCTTT.

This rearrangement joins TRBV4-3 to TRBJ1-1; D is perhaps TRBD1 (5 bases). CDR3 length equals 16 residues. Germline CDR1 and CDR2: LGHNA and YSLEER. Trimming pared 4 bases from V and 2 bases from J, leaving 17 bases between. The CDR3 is CASSRYRQGFNTEAFF. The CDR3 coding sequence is TGCGCCAGCAGCCGTTACCGCCAGGGTTTCAACACTGAAGCTTTCTTT.

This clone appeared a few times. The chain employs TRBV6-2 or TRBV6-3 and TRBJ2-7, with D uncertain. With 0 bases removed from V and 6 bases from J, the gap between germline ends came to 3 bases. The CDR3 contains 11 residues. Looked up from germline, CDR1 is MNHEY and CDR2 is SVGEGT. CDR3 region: CASSYSREQYF. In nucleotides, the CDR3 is TGTGCCAGCAGTTACTCTCGCGAGCAGTACTTC.

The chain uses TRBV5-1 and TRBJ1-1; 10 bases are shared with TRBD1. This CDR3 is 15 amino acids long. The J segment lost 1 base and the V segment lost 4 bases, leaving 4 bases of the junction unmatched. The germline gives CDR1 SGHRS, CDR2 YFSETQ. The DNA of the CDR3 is TGCGCCAGCAGCCCCAGACAGGGGGCGAACACTGAAGCTTTCTTT. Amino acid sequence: CASSPRQGANTEAFF.

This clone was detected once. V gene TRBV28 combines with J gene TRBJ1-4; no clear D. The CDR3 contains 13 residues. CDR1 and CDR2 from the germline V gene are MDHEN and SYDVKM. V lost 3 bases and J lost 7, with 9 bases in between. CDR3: CASSFVRIEKLFF. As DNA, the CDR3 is TGTGCCAGCAGTTTTGTGCGGATTGAAAAACTGTTTTTT.

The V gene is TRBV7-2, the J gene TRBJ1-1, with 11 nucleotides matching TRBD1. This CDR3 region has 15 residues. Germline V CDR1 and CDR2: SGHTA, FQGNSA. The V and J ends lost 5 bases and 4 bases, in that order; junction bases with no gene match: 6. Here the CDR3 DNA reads TGTGCCAGCAGCCTGGGACAGGGGGATGGCACTGAAGCTTTCTTT. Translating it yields CASSLGQGDGTEAFF. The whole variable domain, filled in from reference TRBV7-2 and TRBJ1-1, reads GAGVSQSPSNKVTEKGKDVELRCDPISGHTALYWYRQSLGQGLEFLIYFQGNSAPDKSGLPSDRFSAERTGGSVSTLTIQRTQQEDSAVYLCASSLGQGDGTEAFFGQGTRLTVV.

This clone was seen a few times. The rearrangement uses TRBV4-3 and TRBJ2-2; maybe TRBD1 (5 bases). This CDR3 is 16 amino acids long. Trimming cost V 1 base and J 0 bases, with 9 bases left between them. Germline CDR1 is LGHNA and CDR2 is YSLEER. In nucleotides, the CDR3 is TGCGCCAGCAGCCAAGGGGGCGGTTCGAACACCGGGGAGCTGTTTTTT. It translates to CASSQGGGSNTGELFF.

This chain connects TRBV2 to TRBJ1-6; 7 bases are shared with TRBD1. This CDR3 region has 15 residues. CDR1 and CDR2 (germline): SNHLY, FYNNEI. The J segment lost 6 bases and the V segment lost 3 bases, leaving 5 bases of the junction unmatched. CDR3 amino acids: CASSEVGQFNSPLHF. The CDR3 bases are TGTGCCAGCAGTGAGGTGGGACAGTTTAATTCACCCCTCCACTTT.

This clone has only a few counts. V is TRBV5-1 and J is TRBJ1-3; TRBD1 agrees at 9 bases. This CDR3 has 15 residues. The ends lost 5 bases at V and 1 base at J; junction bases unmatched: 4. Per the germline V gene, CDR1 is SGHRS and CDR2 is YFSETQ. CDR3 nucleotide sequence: TGCGCCAGCAGGCTGGACAGGGGTTCTGGAAACACCATATATTTT. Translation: CASRLDRGSGNTIYF.

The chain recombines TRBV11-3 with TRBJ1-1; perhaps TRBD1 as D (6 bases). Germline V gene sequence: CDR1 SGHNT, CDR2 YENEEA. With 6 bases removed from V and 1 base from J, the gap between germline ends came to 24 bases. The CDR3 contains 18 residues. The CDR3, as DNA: TGTGCCAGCAGTCTCCGGTTGTGGCCAGGGGATGGGAACACTGAAGCTTTCTTT. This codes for CASSLRLWPGDGNTEAFF.

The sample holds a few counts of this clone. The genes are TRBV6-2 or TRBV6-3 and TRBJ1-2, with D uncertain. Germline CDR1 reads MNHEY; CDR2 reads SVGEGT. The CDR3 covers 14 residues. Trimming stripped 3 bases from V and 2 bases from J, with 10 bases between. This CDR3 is CASSYPNPNYGYTF. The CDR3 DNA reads TGTGCCAGCAGTTATCCTAACCCGAACTATGGCTACACCTTC.

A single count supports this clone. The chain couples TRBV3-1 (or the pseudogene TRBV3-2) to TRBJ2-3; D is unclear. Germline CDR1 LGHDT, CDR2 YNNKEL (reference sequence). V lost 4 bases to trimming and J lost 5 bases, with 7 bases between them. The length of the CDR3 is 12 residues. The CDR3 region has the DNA TGTGCCAGCAGCCCCCGCGGAGATACGCAGTATTTT. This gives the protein CASSPRGDTQYF.

CDR3 DNA: TGTGCCAGCAGCGCTGTAGGAGGCACGCAGTATTTT. Translation: CASSAVGGTQYF. The chain recombines TRBV9 with TRBJ2-3; D perhaps matches TRBD2 (5 bases). Germline V gene lookup returns CDR1 SGDLS and CDR2 YYNGEE. CDR3 length: 12 residues. V dropped 3 bases and J dropped 9 bases, with 11 bases sitting between them.

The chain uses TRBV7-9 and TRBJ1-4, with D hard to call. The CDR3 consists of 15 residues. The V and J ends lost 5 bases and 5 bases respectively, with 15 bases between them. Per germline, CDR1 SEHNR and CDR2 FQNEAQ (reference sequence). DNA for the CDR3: TGTGCCAGCAGCCCAGCGCGAGGAGACAATGAAAAACTGTTTTTT. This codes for CASSPARGDNEKLFF.

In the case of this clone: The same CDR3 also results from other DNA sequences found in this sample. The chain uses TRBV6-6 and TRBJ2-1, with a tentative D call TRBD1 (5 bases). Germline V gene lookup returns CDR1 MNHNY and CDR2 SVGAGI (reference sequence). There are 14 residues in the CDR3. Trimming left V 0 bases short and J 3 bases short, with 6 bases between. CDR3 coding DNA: TGTGCCAGCAGTTACTCCAGGGACTACAATGAGCAGTTCTTC. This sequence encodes CASSYSRDYNEQFF.

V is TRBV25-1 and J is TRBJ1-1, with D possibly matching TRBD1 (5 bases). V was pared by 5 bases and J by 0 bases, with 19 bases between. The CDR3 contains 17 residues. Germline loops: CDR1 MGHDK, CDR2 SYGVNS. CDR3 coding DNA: TGTGCCAGCAGTCCCCCGGCAGGGCTATACATGAACACTGAAGCTTTCTTT. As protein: CASSPPAGLYMNTEAFF. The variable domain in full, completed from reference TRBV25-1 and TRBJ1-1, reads EADIYQTPRYLVIGTGKKITLECSQTMGHDKMYWYQQDPGMELHLIHYSYGVNSTEKGDLSSESTVSRIRTEHFPLTLESARPSHTSQYLCASSPPAGLYMNTEAFFGQGTRLTVV.

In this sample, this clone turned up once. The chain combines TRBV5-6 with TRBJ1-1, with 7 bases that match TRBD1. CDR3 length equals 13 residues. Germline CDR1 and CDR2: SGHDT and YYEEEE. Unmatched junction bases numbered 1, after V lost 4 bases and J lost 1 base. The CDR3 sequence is CASSRDRNTEAFF. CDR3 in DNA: TGTGCCAGCAGCCGGGACAGGAACACTGAAGCTTTCTTT.

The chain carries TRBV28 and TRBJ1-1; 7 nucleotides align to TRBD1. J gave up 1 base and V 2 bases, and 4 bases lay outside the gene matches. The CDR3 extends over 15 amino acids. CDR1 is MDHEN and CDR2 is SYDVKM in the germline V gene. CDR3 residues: CASSLPGTANTEAFF. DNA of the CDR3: TGTGCCAGCAGTTTACCCGGGACAGCGAACACTGAAGCTTTCTTT.